The T cell receptor beta chain described here comes from a study of cytomegalovirus exposure and HLA in healthy donors. This PCR relied on a set of 60 Vbeta primers and 13 Jbeta primers. The protocol was immunoSEQ multiplex PCR, while the TCRdb copy is restricted to in-frame clones and leaves out a portion. This repertoire shows about 100,000 clones, roughly 74% found once; its top ten account for around 3.2%. This clone was seen once. The antigen remains undetermined. Study results and caveats: Most TCR sequences were seen very rarely across donors, but some public TCRs occurred in many.

The ends were cut back, 6 bases at V and 4 bases at J, with 12 bases in the middle. Germline lookup yields CDR1 KGHSH and CDR2 LQKENI. CDR3 size: 13 residues. Sequencing was done on a sample of PBMCs. The rearrangement uses TRBV18 and TRBJ1-1, with D perhaps matching TRBD1 (5 bases). The clonotype was recovered from a female donor in good health and CMV-seropositive. In DNA form, the CDR3 reads TGTGCCAGCTCCTCGGACACATCCACTGAAGCTTTCTTT. Its translation: CASSSDTSTEAFF.